The clone carrying this TCR beta chain appeared a single time. Its antigen is not identified. V gave up 11 bases and J gave up 5 bases; unmatched junction bases: 16. CDR1 MNHEY and CDR2 SVGAGI come from the germline V gene. There are 15 residues in the CDR3. This sample is drawn from a study of siplizumab effects on memory and regulatory T cells. Assay: immunoSEQ multiplex PCR; the TCRdb copy retains only in-frame clones and omits some. The table lists fewer than 70,000 clones, over 70% of them singletons. Overall study results and limits: Naive T cells seemed more diverse than memory cells and seemed major alloresponse contributors. The mean Treg-derived percentage of mappable alloreactive CD4+ clones was roughly 69% with siplizumab compared with approximately 25% in controls.

The TCR comes from a human donor in good health. The V gene is TRBV6-5, the J gene TRBJ2-7; 9 positions agree with TRBD2. The specimen was Tregs sorted from blood. This chain's CDR3 is CAGRYGSGSKDEQYF. CDR3 nucleotide sequence: TGTGCCGGCCGGTATGGTAGCGGGAGCAAGGACGAGCAGTACTTC.